This section outlines one TCR beta chain sequence together with its context. The CDR3 length is 17 residues. CDR1 and CDR2 (germline): SGDLS, YYNGEE. The ends lost 0 bases at V and 4 bases at J; junction bases unmatched: 9. The sample originates from a study of radiotherapy plus CTLA-4 blockade in lung cancer. Some clones are missing from TCRdb's copy, which holds only in-frame ones; the method was immunoSEQ multiplex PCR. The data show about 35,000 clones, more than 80% seen once. Sample: peripheral blood, taken from a patient treated with radiotherapy plus ipilimumab. The clonotype comes from a human donor with non-small cell lung cancer who had stable disease on radiotherapy plus ipilimumab. The V gene is TRBV9, the J gene TRBJ1-3, with TRBD1 identical over 8 bases. This chain's CDR3 is CASSVVPGGQAGNTIYF. CDR3 bases: TGTGCCAGCAGCGTAGTGCCGGGGGGACAGGCAGGAAACACCATATATTTT.